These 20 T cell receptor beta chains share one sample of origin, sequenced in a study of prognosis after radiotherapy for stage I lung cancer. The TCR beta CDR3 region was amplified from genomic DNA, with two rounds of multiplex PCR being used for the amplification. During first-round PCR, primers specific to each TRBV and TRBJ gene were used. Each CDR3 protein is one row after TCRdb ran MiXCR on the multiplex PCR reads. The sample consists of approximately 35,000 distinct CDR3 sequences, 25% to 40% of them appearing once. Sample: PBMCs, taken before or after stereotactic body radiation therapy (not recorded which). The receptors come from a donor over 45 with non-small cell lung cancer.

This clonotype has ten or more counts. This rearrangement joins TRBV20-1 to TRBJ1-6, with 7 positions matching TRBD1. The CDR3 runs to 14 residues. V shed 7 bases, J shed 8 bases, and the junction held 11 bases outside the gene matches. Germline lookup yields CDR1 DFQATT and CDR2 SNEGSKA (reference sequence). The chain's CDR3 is CSGRGGTDYSPLHF. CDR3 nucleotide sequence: TGCAGTGGGAGGGGGGGGACAGACTATTCACCCCTCCACTTT.

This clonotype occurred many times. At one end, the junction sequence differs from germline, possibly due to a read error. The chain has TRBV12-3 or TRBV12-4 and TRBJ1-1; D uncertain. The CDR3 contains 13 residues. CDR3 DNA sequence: TGTGCCAGCAGCTTAGTCGTGAACACTGAAGCTTTCTTT. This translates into CASSLVVNTEAFF.

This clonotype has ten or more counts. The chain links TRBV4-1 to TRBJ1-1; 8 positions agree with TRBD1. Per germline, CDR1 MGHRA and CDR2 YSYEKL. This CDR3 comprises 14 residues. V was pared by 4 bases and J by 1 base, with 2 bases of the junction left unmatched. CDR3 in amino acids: CASSLRGPNTEAFF. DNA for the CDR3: TGCGCCAGCAGCCTCAGGGGGCCGAACACTGAAGCTTTCTTT.

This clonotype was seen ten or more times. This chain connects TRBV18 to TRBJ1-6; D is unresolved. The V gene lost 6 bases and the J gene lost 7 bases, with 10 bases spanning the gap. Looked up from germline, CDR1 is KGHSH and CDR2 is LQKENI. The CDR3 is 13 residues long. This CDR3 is CASSLDWNSPLHF. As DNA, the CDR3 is TGTGCCAGCTCTCTGGATTGGAATTCACCCCTCCACTTT.

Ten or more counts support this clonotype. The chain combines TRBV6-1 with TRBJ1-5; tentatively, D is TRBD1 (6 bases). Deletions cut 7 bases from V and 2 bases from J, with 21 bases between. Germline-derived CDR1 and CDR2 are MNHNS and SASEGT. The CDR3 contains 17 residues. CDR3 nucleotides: TGTGCCAGCACCAGCCTGCTCAGGGGTATGGGCAATCAGCCCCAGCATTTT. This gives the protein CASTSLLRGMGNQPQHF.

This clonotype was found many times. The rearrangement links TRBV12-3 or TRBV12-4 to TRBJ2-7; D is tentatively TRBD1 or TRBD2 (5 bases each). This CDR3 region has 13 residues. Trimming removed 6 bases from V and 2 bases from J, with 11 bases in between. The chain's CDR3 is CASRLGRTYEQYF. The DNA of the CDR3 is TGTGCCAGCAGGTTGGGACGCACCTACGAGCAGTACTTC.

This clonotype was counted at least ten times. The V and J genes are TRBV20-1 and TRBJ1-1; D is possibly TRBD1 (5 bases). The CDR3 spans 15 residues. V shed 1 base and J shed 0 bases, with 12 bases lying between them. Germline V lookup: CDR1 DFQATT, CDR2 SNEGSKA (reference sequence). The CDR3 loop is CSARAGGNMNTEAFF. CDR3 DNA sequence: TGCAGTGCTAGAGCTGGGGGTAACATGAACACTGAAGCTTTCTTT.

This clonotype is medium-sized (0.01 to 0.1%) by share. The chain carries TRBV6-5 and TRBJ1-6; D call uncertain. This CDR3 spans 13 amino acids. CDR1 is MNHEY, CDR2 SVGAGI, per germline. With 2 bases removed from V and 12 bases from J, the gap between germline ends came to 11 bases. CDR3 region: CASSYRHELPLHF. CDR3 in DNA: TGTGCCAGCAGTTACAGGCACGAGTTACCCCTCCACTTT.

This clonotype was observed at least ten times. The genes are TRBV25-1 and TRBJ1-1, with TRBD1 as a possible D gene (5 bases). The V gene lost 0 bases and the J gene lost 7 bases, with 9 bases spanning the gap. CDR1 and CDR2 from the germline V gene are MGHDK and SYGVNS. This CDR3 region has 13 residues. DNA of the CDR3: TGTGCCAGCAGTGAATACGACAGAGGTGAAGCTTTCTTT. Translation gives CASSEYDRGEAFF.

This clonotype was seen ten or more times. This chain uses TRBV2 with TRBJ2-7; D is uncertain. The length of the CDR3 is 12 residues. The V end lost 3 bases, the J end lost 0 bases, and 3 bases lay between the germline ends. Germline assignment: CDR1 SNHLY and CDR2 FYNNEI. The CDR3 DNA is TGTGCCAGCAGTGACAGCTCCTACGAGCAGTACTTC. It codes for CASSDSSYEQYF.

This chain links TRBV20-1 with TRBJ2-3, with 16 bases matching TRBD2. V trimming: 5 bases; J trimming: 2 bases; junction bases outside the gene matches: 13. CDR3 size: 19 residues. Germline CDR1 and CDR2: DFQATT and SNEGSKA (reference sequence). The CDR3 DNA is TGCAGTGCTTTGCCCCGGGGACTAGCGGGGGGGGGTTACACAGATACGCAGTATTTT. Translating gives CSALPRGLAGGGYTDTQYF.

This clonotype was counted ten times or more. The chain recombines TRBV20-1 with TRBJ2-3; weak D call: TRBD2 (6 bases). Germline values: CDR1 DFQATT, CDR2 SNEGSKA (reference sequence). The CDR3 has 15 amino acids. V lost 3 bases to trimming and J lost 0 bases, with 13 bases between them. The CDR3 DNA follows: TGCAGTGCTAGGGTGGGGGGAACTAGCACAGATACGCAGTATTTT. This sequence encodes CSARVGGTSTDTQYF.

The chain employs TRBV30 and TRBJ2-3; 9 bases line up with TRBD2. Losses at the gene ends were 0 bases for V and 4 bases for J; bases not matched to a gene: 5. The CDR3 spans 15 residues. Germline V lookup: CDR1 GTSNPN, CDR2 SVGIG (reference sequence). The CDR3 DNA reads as TGTGCCTGGAGTGTAGGAGCGGGAGGCCCAGATACGCAGTATTTT. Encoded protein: CAWSVGAGGPDTQYF.

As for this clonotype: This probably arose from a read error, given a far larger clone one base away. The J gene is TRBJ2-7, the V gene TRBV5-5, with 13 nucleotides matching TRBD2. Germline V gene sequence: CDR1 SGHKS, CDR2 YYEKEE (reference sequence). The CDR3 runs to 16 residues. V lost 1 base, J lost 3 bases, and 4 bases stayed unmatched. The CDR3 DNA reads TGTGCCAGCAGCTTGACGACTAGCGGGGGGATCTACGAGCAGTACTTC. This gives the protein CASSLTTSGGIYEQYF.

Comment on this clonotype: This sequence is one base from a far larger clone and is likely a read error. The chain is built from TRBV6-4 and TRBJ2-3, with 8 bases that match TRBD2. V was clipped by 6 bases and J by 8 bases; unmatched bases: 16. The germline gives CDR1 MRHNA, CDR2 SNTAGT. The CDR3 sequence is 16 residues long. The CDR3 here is CASSPPLAVGSGTQYF. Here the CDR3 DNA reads TGTGCCAGCAGCCCACCACTAGCGGTGGGGTCAGGTACGCAGTATTTT.

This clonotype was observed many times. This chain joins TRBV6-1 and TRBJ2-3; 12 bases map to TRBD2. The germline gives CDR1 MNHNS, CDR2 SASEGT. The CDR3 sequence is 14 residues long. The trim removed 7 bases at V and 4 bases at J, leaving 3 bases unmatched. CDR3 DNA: TGTGCCAGCAAGGCTAGCGGGGGGGCAGATACGCAGTATTTT. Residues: CASKASGGADTQYF.

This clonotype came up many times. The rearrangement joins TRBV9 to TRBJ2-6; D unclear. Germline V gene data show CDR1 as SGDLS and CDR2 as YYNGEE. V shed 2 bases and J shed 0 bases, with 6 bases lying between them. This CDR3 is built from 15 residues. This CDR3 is CASSVRSSGANVLTF. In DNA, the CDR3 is TGTGCCAGCAGCGTTAGGAGCTCTGGGGCCAACGTCCTGACTTTC.

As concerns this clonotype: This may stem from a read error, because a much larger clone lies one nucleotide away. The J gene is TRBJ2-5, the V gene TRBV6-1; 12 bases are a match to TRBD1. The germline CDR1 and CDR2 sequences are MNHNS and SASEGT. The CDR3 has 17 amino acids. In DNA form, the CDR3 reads TGTGCCAGCAGTGAAATCGCGGGACAGGGGGCGAGAGAGAACCAGTACTTC. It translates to CASSEIAGQGARENQYF.

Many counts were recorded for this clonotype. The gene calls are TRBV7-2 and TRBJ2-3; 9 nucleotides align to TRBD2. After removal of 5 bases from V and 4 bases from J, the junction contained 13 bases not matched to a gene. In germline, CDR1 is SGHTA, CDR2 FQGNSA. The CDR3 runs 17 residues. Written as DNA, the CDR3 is TGTGCCAGCAGCCTGCGGGGGGGGCTAATGAATCCAGATACGCAGTATTTT. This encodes CASSLRGGLMNPDTQYF.

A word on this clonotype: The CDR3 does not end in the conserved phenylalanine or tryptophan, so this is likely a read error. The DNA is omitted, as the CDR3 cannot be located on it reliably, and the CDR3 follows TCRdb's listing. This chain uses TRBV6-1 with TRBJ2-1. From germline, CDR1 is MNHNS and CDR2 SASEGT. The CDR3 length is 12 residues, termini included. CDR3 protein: CASRDRVGEQLL.